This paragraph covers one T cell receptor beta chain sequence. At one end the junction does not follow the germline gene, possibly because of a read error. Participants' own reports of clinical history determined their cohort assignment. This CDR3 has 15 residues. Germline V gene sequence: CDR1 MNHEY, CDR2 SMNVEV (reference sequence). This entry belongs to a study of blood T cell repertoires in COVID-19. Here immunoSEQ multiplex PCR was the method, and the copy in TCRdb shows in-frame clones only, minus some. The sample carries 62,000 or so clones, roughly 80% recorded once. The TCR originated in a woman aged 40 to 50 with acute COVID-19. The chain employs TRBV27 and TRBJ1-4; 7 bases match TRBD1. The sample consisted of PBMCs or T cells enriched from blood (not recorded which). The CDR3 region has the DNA TGTGCCAGCAGTCATCAAGGGGGCGCTAAAGAAAAACTGTTTTTT. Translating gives CASSHQGGAKEKLFF.